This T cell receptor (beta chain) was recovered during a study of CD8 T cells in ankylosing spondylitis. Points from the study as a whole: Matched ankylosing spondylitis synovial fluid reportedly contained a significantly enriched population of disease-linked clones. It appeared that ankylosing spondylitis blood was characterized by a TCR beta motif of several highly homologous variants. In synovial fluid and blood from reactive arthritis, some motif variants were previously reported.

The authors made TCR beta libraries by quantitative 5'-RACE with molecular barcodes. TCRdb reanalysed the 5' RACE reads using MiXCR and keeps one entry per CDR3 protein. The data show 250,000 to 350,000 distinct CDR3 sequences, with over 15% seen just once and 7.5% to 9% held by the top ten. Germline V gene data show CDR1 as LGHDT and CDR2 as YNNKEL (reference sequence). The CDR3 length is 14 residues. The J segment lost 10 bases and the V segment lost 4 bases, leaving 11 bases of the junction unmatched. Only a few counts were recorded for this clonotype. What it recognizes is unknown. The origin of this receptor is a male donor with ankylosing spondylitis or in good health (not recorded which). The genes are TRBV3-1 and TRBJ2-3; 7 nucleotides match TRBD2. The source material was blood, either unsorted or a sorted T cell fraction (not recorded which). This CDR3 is CASSPGTIGTSQYF. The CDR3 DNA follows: TGTGCCAGCAGCCCCGGGACTATAGGCACATCGCAGTATTTT.